This passage covers 32 T cell receptor beta chains from one sample sequenced in a study of memory CD4+ T cells and cytomegalovirus serostatus. Repertoires were generated with immunoSEQ multiplex PCR, while TCRdb's copy carries only in-frame clones and drops some. The sample carries almost 45,000 clones, 79% recorded once. The sort gate was single viable CD3+CD4+CD8-CD45RO+ cells for memory CD4+ T cells. The material sequenced was memory CD4+ T cells from blood. The receptors here all came from an adult in good health and CMV-seronegative.

The J gene is TRBJ2-5, the V gene TRBV6-1, with 10 bases matching TRBD2. The V and J ends lost 4 bases and 4 bases, in that order; junction bases with no gene match: 6. The germline V gene has CDR1 MNHNS and CDR2 SASEGT. This CDR3 is built from 15 residues. The CDR3 sequence is CASSVLAGDGETQYF. DNA for the CDR3: TGTGCCAGCAGTGTTCTAGCGGGAGACGGAGAGACCCAGTACTTC.

This chain links TRBV13 with TRBJ2-7; 7 nucleotides agree with TRBD2. Germline V CDR1 and CDR2: PRHDT, FYEKMQ (reference sequence). V lost 4 bases, J lost 7 bases, and 16 bases stayed unmatched. This CDR3 is 16 amino acids long. The CDR3 sequence is CASSSRAAGLPGEQYF. Written as DNA, the CDR3 is TGTGCCAGCAGCTCCCGGGCAGCGGGACTCCCAGGGGAGCAGTACTTC.

This chain links TRBV25-1 with TRBJ2-1, with 8 positions matching TRBD2. J was trimmed by 2 bases and V by 0 bases; bases with no gene match: 3. Germline CDR1 and CDR2: MGHDK and SYGVNS. CDR3 length equals 16 residues. The DNA for the CDR3 is TGTGCCAGCAGTGAATATAGCGGGACTCCCTACAATGAGCAGTTCTTC. Translating gives CASSEYSGTPYNEQFF.

The chain recombines TRBV9 with TRBJ2-3; D is ambiguous. Trimming shortened V by 4 bases and J by 1 base, and 13 bases separated the two germline ends. There are 15 residues in the CDR3. Looked up from germline, CDR1 is SGDLS and CDR2 is YYNGEE. In DNA, the CDR3 is TGTGCCAGCAGCTCCAGTGCGTTACGCACAGATACGCAGTATTTT. Its protein product is CASSSSALRTDTQYF.

The chain uses TRBV5-4 and TRBJ2-7; unclear D gene. Trimming left V 4 bases short and J 6 bases short, with 14 bases between. Germline CDR1 reads SGHNT; CDR2 reads YYREEE (reference sequence). The CDR3 is 13 amino acids. This CDR3 reads CASSHTDTLEQYF. The CDR3 DNA is TGTGCCAGCAGCCACACGGATACCCTCGAGCAGTACTTC.

This chain links TRBV7-8 with TRBJ2-3, with D hard to call. Deletions cut 6 bases from V and 0 bases from J, with 19 bases between. CDR1 is SGHVS, CDR2 FQNEAQ, per germline. This CDR3 is built from 17 residues. The CDR3 region has the DNA TGTGCCAGCAGGCACGACGTCCGGTACCTTAGCACAGATACGCAGTATTTT. This gives the protein CASRHDVRYLSTDTQYF.

The chain carries TRBV28 and TRBJ1-1; 7 bases align to TRBD1. CDR1 and CDR2 (germline): MDHEN, SYDVKM. With 2 bases clipped from V and 7 bases from J, the junction kept 13 bases outside the gene matches. The CDR3 has 16 amino acids. The CDR3 DNA sequence: TGTGCCAGCAGTTTACCACGGGACAGAACCCGGCATGAAGCTTTCTTT. Protein product: CASSLPRDRTRHEAFF.

This sequence joins TRBV7-8 and TRBJ2-2, with 9 bases matching TRBD2. This CDR3 comprises 18 residues. The junction had 7 bases not matched to a gene; V was cut back by 2 bases and J by 0 bases. Germline V gene data show CDR1 as SGHVS and CDR2 as FQNEAQ. In DNA, the CDR3 is TGTGCCAGCAGCTTATTGGCTAGCGGGGCGGCGAACACCGGGGAGCTGTTTTTT. Translated, it gives CASSLLASGAANTGELFF.

V is TRBV7-9 and J is TRBJ2-7; 8 positions match TRBD2. V lost 6 bases, J lost 6 bases, and 4 bases stayed unmatched. CDR3 length: 12 residues. Germline CDR1 reads SEHNR; CDR2 reads FQNEAQ (reference sequence). CDR3 nucleotides: TGTGCCAGCAGTTTACTAGCGGCCGAGCAGTACTTC. It yields the protein CASSLLAAEQYF.

The V gene is TRBV5-1, the J gene TRBJ2-6, with D perhaps being TRBD1 or TRBD2 (6 bases each). Trimming pared 0 bases from V and 4 bases from J, leaving 20 bases between. The CDR3 contains 19 residues. The germline CDR1 and CDR2 sequences are SGHRS and YFSETQ. The CDR3 nucleotides read TGCGCCAGCAGCTTGGACGGGGGCGCGACTCCGAGGGGGGCCAACGTCCTGACTTTC. This sequence encodes CASSLDGGATPRGANVLTF.

CDR3 residues: CASRTTTGNYGYTF. The DNA for the CDR3 is TGTGCCAGTAGAACCACGACAGGAAACTATGGCTACACCTTC. The chain employs TRBV19 and TRBJ1-2, with a possible D match to TRBD1 (6 bases). The V gene's germline CDR1 is LNHDA and CDR2 SQIVND (reference sequence). With 6 bases removed from V and 2 bases from J, the gap between germline ends came to 13 bases. The CDR3 runs to 14 residues. Based on the CDR3 plus reference TRBV19 and TRBJ1-2, the full variable domain is DGGITQSPKYLFRKEGQNVTLSCEQNLNHDAMYWYRQDPGQGLRLIYYSQIVNDFQKGDIAEGYSVSREKKESFPLTVTSAQKNPTAFYLCASRTTTGNYGYTFGSGTRLTVV.

This clone was counted a few times. This rearrangement joins TRBV19 to TRBJ1-2, with unresolved D. V was shortened by 5 bases and J by 5 bases, with 12 bases between the two germline ends. CDR3 length: 13 residues. Germline values: CDR1 LNHDA, CDR2 SQIVND (reference sequence). The CDR3 spells CASSVPGPYGYTF. CDR3 nucleotides: TGTGCCAGTAGTGTCCCAGGACCTTATGGCTACACCTTC.

Only a few counts were recorded for this clone. V gene TRBV18 combines with J gene TRBJ1-1, with a tentative D call TRBD1 (6 bases). V was clipped by 0 bases and J by 6 bases, with 20 bases between them. The length of the CDR3 is 17 residues. Germline-derived CDR1 and CDR2 are KGHSH and LQKENI. Here the CDR3 DNA reads TGTGCCAGCTCACCACCGAAGTTTGGGAACAGGGTATCTGAAGCTTTCTTT. Its protein is CASSPPKFGNRVSEAFF.

This clone appeared once. The chain uses TRBV5-6 and TRBJ1-2; 8 bases align to TRBD1. This CDR3 contains 15 residues. The V and J ends lost 3 bases and 4 bases, in that order; junction bases with no gene match: 8. Germline-derived CDR1 and CDR2 are SGHDT and YYEEEE. Written as DNA, the CDR3 is TGTGCCAGCAGCTCCGTCAGACAGGGGACCTATGGCTACACCTTC. Amino acid sequence: CASSSVRQGTYGYTF.

This clone appeared once. The chain combines TRBV5-1 with TRBJ2-3; the match to TRBD2 covers 8 bases. The CDR3 length is 14 residues. Germline trimming cut 4 bases from V and 2 bases from J; bases unmatched to any gene: 3. CDR1 SGHRS and CDR2 YFSETQ come from the germline V gene. The chain's CDR3 is CASSPRGDTDTQYF. CDR3 bases: TGCGCCAGCAGCCCGCGGGGGGACACAGATACGCAGTATTTT.

CDR3 amino acids: CASTDSRFGYTF. Here the CDR3 DNA reads TGTGCCAGCACCGACTCGAGGTTTGGCTACACCTTC. The chain couples TRBV6-1 to TRBJ1-2; D is uncertain. Germline V gene data show CDR1 as MNHNS and CDR2 as SASEGT. This CDR3 is built from 12 residues. Trimming stripped 7 bases from V and 7 bases from J, with 13 bases between.

This clone was observed a single time. V and J are TRBV19 and TRBJ2-1; TRBD1 or TRBD2 may be the D gene (6 bases each). CDR3 length equals 14 residues. The germline gives CDR1 LNHDA, CDR2 SQIVND (reference sequence). V was shortened by 6 bases and J by 7 bases, with 16 bases between the two germline ends. CDR3 nucleotide sequence: TGTGCCAGTAGAGGGGGACTCCGGGCAAATGAGCAGTTCTTC. The encoded protein is CASRGGLRANEQFF.

The V and J genes are TRBV19 and TRBJ1-2; D is ambiguous. The CDR3 totals 12 residues. The germline V gene has CDR1 LNHDA and CDR2 SQIVND (reference sequence). V was cut by 3 bases and J by 3 bases, with 5 bases left in between. The DNA for the CDR3 is TGTGCCAGTAGTATTGGGGACTATGGCTACACCTTC. Amino acid sequence: CASSIGDYGYTF.

V gene TRBV6-1 combines with J gene TRBJ2-1; 9 nucleotides line up with TRBD2. After removal of 1 base from V and 7 bases from J, the junction contained 14 bases not matched to a gene. Germline-derived CDR1 and CDR2 are MNHNS and SASEGT. The CDR3 has 18 residues. The CDR3 is CASSEGSVAGEGWNEQFF. The DNA for the CDR3 is TGTGCCAGCAGTGAAGGGTCGGTAGCGGGAGAAGGTTGGAATGAGCAGTTCTTC.

The genes are TRBV6-1 and TRBJ1-3; weak D call: TRBD1 (5 bases). CDR1 and CDR2 from the germline V gene are MNHNS and SASEGT. The CDR3 is 17 amino acids. Trimming shortened V by 2 bases and J by 3 bases, and 17 bases separated the two germline ends. The CDR3 nucleotides read TGTGCCAGCAGTGAAAATAGGGACGGATCCCTTGGAAACACCATATATTTT. Translating it yields CASSENRDGSLGNTIYF.

The chain couples TRBV6-6 to TRBJ2-7; 11 bases match TRBD2. The germline V gene encodes CDR1 MNHNY and CDR2 SVGAGI (reference sequence). The CDR3 extends over 14 amino acids. The V and J ends lost 5 bases and 1 base, in that order; junction bases with no gene match: 1. The CDR3: CASSRLAGSYEQYF. CDR3 in DNA: TGTGCCAGCAGTCGACTAGCGGGGTCCTACGAGCAGTACTTC.

This chain joins TRBV6-5 and TRBJ1-5; no reliable D call. V lost 0 bases and J 7 bases, leaving 7 bases between the germline ends. CDR1 and CDR2 from the germline V gene are MNHEY and SVGAGI. The CDR3 totals 13 residues. The CDR3 here is CASSYSEGQPQHF. The CDR3 DNA is TGTGCCAGCAGTTACTCCGAGGGCCAGCCCCAGCATTTT.

The chain links TRBV5-1 to TRBJ2-1; 9 bases map to TRBD1. Losses at the gene ends were 2 bases for V and 7 bases for J; bases not matched to a gene: 7. Germline V lookup: CDR1 SGHRS, CDR2 YFSETQ. The CDR3 has 15 amino acids. The CDR3 region has the DNA TGCGCCAGCAGCTTCGGGGACAGGGTCTTTAATGAGCAGTTCTTC. Its protein is CASSFGDRVFNEQFF.

This chain links TRBV2 with TRBJ1-2, with D possibly matching TRBD1 (5 bases). The CDR3 has 14 amino acids. CDR1 is SNHLY and CDR2 is FYNNEI in the germline V gene. V was cut by 1 base and J by 8 bases, with 14 bases left in between. The CDR3 here is CASSEGVGAYGYTF. CDR3 DNA sequence: TGTGCCAGCAGTGAAGGTGTAGGGGCTTACGGCTACACCTTC. The full variable domain, its missing parts supplied by reference TRBV2 and TRBJ1-2, is EPEVTQTPSHQVTQMGQEVILRCVPISNHLYFYWYRQILGQKVEFLVSFYNNEISEKSEIFDDQFSVERPDGSNFTLKIRSTKLEDSAMYFCASSEGVGAYGYTFGSGTRLTVV.

This chain joins TRBV5-4 and TRBJ2-5; D perhaps matches TRBD2 (7 bases). The V end was cut by 4 bases, the J end by 1 base, with 17 bases between. The CDR3 runs 16 residues. Germline CDR1 SGHNT, CDR2 YYREEE (reference sequence). CDR3 region: CASSRRGQELQETQYF. The CDR3 nucleotides are TGTGCCAGCAGCAGGCGGGGGCAGGAACTCCAAGAGACCCAGTACTTC.

The chain carries TRBV15 and TRBJ2-3; D gene unclear. Germline V gene sequence: CDR1 LNHNV, CDR2 YYDKDF (reference sequence). This CDR3 spans 16 amino acids. Trimming cost V 0 bases and J 2 bases, with 12 bases left between them. The CDR3 reads CATSRDHLGSTDTQYF. The CDR3, as DNA: TGTGCCACCAGCAGAGATCACTTAGGGTCCACAGATACGCAGTATTTT.

This chain joins TRBV27 and TRBJ2-5; 14 bases agree with TRBD2. J was trimmed by 5 bases and V by 5 bases; bases with no gene match: 4. The germline CDR1 and CDR2 sequences are MNHEY and SMNVEV (reference sequence). The CDR3 covers 15 residues. The chain's CDR3 is CASSMTSGRGETQYF. The CDR3 DNA reads as TGTGCCAGCAGTATGACTAGCGGGAGGGGTGAGACCCAGTACTTC.

To note about this clone: This specimen includes other DNA sequences encoding the same CDR3. The rearrangement joins TRBV7-9 to TRBJ1-1; no clear D. This CDR3 is built from 13 residues. Trimming took off 1 base at V and 4 bases at J, with 7 bases between the two ends. Germline V gene sequence: CDR1 SEHNR, CDR2 FQNEAQ (reference sequence). CDR3 loop: CASSLGGGTEAFF. DNA of the CDR3: TGTGCCAGCAGCTTAGGAGGTGGCACTGAAGCTTTCTTT.

CDR3 DNA: TGTGCCACCAGCAGAGATCTAGGCGCCTCTGGGGCCAACGTCCTGACTTTC. Its translation: CATSRDLGASGANVLTF. The J gene is TRBJ2-6, the V gene TRBV15; D gene uncertain. The germline CDR1 and CDR2 sequences are LNHNV and YYDKDF (reference sequence). V was clipped by 0 bases and J by 0 bases, with 9 bases between them. This CDR3 has 17 residues.

This chain links TRBV4-1 with TRBJ1-1; D call uncertain. From germline, CDR1 is MGHRA and CDR2 YSYEKL. The V end lost 1 base, the J end lost 4 bases, and 7 bases lay between the germline ends. The CDR3 length is 13 residues. The chain's CDR3 is CASSQGRGTEAFF. CDR3 DNA sequence: TGCGCCAGCAGCCAAGGGCGAGGCACTGAAGCTTTCTTT.

V and J are TRBV5-1 and TRBJ2-3, with 7 bases lining up with TRBD2. The CDR3 totals 13 residues. V was pared by 6 bases and J by 0 bases, with 1 base of the junction left unmatched. Germline-derived CDR1 and CDR2 are SGHRS and YFSETQ. For the CDR3, the DNA is TGCGCCAGCACTAGCGGAAGCACAGATACGCAGTATTTT. Its protein is CASTSGSTDTQYF.

This clone occurred a few times. This chain connects TRBV11-3 to TRBJ2-5, with TRBD2 matching 8 bases. The CDR3 spans 14 residues. Trimming took 5 bases from V and 5 from J; bases not matched to a gene: 7. Germline CDR1 and CDR2: SGHNT and YENEEA. The CDR3 spells CASSRGTRGETQYF. CDR3 sequence (DNA): TGTGCCAGCAGCCGGGGGACTAGGGGTGAGACCCAGTACTTC.